Below, 7 T cell receptor beta chains from the same sample are listed, as sequenced in a study of response to subunit inactivated influenza vaccine. In TCRdb, the RT-PCR reads were re-called with MiXCR into one record per CDR3 protein. The profile covers 750,000 to 850,000 distinct CDR3 sequences, with approximately 17% appearing a single time and about a tenth taken by the ten largest. The sequencing here drew on PBMCs from blood, taken less than 6 days after vaccination. The receptor source for this set is a man aged 50 or older who received an inactivated influenza vaccine.

The V call is TRBV10-3, the J call TRBJ2-5; D not resolved. The V end lost 0 bases, the J end lost 0 bases, and 8 bases lay between the germline ends. Per the germline V gene, CDR1 is ENHRY and CDR2 is SYGVKD. The CDR3 has 15 residues. The CDR3 is CAISESGPYQETQYF. CDR3 nucleotides: TGTGCCATCAGTGAGTCGGGCCCGTACCAAGAGACCCAGTACTTC.

This sequence joins TRBV7-2 and TRBJ2-3, with D perhaps matching TRBD2 (7 bases). Trimming removed 10 bases from V and 1 base from J, with 18 bases in between. The CDR3 totals 15 residues. Germline V lookup: CDR1 SGHTA, CDR2 FQGNSA. The CDR3 DNA reads TGTGCCACTGCTAGGGGGGGGCGCGGCACAGATACGCAGTATTTT. Translation: CATARGGRGTDTQYF.

This clonotype was observed a handful of times. The genes are TRBV12-3 or TRBV12-4 and TRBJ1-4; 8 bases fit TRBD1. V gave up 6 bases and J gave up 5 bases; unmatched junction bases: 5. This CDR3 comprises 14 residues. The CDR3 DNA is TGTGCCAGCAGATGGACAGGGAAGAATGAAAAACTGTTTTTT. Residues: CASRWTGKNEKLFF.

V and J are TRBV5-4 and TRBJ2-7, with D tentatively TRBD1 (6 bases). V lost 4 bases and J 3 bases, leaving 17 bases between the germline ends. The CDR3 is made up of 15 amino acids. CDR1 is SGHNT and CDR2 is YYREEE in the germline V gene (reference sequence). The CDR3 sequence: CASSIPGGQFYEQYF. CDR3 nucleotide sequence: TGTGCCAGCAGCATACCCGGAGGACAGTTCTACGAGCAGTACTTC. Full variable domain (outside the CDR3, taken from reference TRBV5-4 and TRBJ2-7): ETGVTQSPTHLIKTRGQQVTLRCSSQSGHNTVSWYQQALGQGPQFIFQYYREEENGRGNFPPRFSGLQFPNYSSELNVNALELDDSALYLCASSIPGGQFYEQYFGPGTRLTVT.

This clonotype came up a few times. The chain has TRBV20-1 and TRBJ1-3; D is uncertain. V lost 6 bases, J lost 0 bases, and 9 bases lay in between. The CDR3 covers 13 residues. Germline lookup yields CDR1 DFQATT and CDR2 SNEGSKA (reference sequence). CDR3 DNA sequence: TGCAGTGCCGAGGGTGGCTCTGGAAACACCATATATTTT. This translates into CSAEGGSGNTIYF.

This clonotype was counted many times. CDR3 sequence (DNA): TGCGCCAGCAGCTTATTACAGGGGGCCGGCAATGAGCAGTTCTTC. Amino acid sequence: CASSLLQGAGNEQFF. V usage is TRBV5-1 and J usage is TRBJ2-1; TRBD1 aligns across 9 bases. CDR3 length equals 15 residues. V dropped 2 bases and J dropped 6; count of bases not matched to a gene: 6. Germline values: CDR1 SGHRS, CDR2 YFSETQ. Full variable domain (missing parts from reference TRBV5-1 and TRBJ2-1): KAGVTQTPRYLIKTRGQQVTLSCSPISGHRSVSWYQQTPGQGLQFLFEYFSETQRNKGNFPGRFSGRQFSNSRSEMNVSTLELGDSALYLCASSLLQGAGNEQFFGPGTRLTVL.

The chain combines TRBV5-6 with TRBJ2-2; 8 nucleotides match TRBD2. Losses at the gene ends were 4 bases for V and 4 bases for J; bases not matched to a gene: 6. Germline V gene lookup returns CDR1 SGHDT and CDR2 YYEEEE. The CDR3 consists of 15 residues. DNA of the CDR3: TGTGCCAGCAGCCCTCTCGGGGGGGCCACCGGGGAGCTGTTTTTT. As protein: CASSPLGGATGELFF.